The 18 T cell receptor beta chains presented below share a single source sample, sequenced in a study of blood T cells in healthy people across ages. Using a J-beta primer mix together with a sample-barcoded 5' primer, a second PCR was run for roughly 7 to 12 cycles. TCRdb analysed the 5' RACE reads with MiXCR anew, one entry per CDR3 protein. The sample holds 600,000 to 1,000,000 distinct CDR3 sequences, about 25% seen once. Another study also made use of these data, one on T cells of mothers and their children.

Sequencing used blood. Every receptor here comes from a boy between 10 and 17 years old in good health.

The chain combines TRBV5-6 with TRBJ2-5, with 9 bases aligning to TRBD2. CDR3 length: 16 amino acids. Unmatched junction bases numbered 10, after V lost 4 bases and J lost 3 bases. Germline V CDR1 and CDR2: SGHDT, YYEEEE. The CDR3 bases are TGTGCCAGCAGCAATCCCGGGACTAGCAGGAAAGAGACCCAGTACTTC. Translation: CASSNPGTSRKETQYF.

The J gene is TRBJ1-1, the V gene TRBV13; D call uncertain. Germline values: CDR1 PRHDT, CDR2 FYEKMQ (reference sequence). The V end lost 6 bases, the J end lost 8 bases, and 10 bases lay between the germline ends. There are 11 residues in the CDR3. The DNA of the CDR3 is TGTGCCAGCAGTAACAATCTCGAAGCTTTCTTT. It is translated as CASSNNLEAFF.

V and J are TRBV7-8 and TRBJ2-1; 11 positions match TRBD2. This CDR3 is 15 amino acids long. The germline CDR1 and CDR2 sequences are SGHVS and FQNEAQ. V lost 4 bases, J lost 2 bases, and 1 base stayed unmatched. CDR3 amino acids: CASSSSGGTYNEQFF. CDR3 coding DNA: TGTGCCAGCAGCTCTAGCGGGGGGACCTACAATGAGCAGTTCTTC.

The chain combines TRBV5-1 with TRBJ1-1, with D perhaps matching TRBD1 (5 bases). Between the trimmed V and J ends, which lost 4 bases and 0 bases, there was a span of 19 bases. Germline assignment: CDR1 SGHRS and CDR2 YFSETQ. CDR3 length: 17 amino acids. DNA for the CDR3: TGCGCCAGCAGCCCCCCGGCGGTTACGGGGGTGAACACTGAAGCTTTCTTT. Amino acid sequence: CASSPPAVTGVNTEAFF.

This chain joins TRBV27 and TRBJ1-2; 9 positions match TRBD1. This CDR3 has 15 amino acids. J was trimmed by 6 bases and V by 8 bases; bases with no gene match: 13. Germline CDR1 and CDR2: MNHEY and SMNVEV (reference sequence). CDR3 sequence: CASQDRPGQGHGYTF. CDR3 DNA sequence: TGTGCCAGCCAAGATCGACCGGGACAGGGCCATGGCTACACCTTC.

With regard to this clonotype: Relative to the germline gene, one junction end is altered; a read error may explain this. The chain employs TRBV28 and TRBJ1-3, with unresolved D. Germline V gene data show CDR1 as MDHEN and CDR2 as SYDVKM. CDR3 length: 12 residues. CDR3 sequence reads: CASGLTGNTIYF. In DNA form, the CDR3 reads TGTGCCAGCGGTTTGACTGGGAACACCATATATTTT.

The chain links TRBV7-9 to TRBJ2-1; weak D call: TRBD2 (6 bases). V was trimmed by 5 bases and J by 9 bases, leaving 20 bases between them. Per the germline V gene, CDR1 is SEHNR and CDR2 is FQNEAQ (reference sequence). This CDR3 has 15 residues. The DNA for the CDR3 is TGTGCCAGCAGCGCGGGACTCAGCGCGGGGATTGAGCAGTTCTTC. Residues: CASSAGLSAGIEQFF.

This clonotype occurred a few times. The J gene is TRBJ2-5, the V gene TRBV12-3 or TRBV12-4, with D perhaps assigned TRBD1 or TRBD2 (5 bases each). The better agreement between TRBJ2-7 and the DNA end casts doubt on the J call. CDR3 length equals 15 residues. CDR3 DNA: TGTGCCAGCAGTTTTATTGTGGGACCCGAATACGAGCAGTACTTC. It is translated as CASSFIVGPEYEQYF.

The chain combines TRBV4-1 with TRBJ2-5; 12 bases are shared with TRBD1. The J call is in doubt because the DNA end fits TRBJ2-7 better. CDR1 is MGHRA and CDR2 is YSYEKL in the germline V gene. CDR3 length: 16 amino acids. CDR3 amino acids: CASSPPGQGAAYEQYF. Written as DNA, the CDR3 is TGCGCCAGCAGCCCCCCGGGACAGGGGGCCGCCTACGAGCAGTACTTC.

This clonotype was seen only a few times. Written as DNA, the CDR3 is TGTGCCAGCAGCGTAGGGGACGGACAGCTCTACGAGCAGTACTTC. The encoded protein is CASSVGDGQLYEQYF. V gene TRBV9 combines with J gene TRBJ2-7; TRBD1 is a possible D gene (6 bases). The germline V gene encodes CDR1 SGDLS and CDR2 YYNGEE. V gave up 0 bases and J gave up 3 bases, with 13 bases separating them. This CDR3 is 15 amino acids long.

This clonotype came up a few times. CDR3: CSAWTRGDEQFF. DNA of the CDR3: TGCAGTGCCTGGACGAGGGGCGATGAGCAGTTCTTC. This sequence joins TRBV20-1 and TRBJ2-1; D might be TRBD1 or TRBD2, each matching 5 bases. Germline V gene sequence: CDR1 DFQATT, CDR2 SNEGSKA (reference sequence). The V end lost 6 bases, the J end lost 8 bases, and 14 bases lay between the germline ends. The CDR3 length is 12 residues.

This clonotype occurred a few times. The CDR3, as DNA: TGTGCCAGCAGCCCGGAGTTTGGGACAGATACGCAGTATTTT. This translates into CASSPEFGTDTQYF. V is TRBV4-2 and J is TRBJ2-3; D not resolved. The germline CDR1 and CDR2 sequences are LGHNA and YNFKEQ. The CDR3 has 14 residues. V lost 4 bases, J lost 3 bases, and 11 bases lay in between.

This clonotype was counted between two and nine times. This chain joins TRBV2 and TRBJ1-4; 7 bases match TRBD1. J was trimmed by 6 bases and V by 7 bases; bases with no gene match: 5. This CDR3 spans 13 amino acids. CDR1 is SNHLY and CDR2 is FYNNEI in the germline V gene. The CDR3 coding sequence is TGTGCCAGCAACCGACAGGGACATGAAAAACTGTTTTTT. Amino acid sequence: CASNRQGHEKLFF. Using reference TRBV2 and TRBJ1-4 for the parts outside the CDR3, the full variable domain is EPEVTQTPSHQVTQMGQEVILRCVPISNHLYFYWYRQILGQKVEFLVSFYNNEISEKSEIFDDQFSVERPDGSNFTLKIRSTKLEDSAMYFCASNRQGHEKLFFGSGTQLSVL.

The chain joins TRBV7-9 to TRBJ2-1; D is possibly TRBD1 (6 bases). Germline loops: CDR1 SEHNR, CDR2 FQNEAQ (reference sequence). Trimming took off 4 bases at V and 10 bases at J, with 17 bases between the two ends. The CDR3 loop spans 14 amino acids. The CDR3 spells CASSSRTEPYEQFF. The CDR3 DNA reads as TGTGCCAGCAGCTCCAGGACAGAACCCTACGAGCAGTTCTTC.

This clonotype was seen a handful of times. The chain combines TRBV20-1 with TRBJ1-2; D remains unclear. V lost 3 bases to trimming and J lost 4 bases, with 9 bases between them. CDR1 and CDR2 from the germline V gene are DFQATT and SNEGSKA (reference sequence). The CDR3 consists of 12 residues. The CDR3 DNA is TGCAGTGCTAGTGACGGACCCTATGGCTACACCTTC. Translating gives CSASDGPYGYTF.

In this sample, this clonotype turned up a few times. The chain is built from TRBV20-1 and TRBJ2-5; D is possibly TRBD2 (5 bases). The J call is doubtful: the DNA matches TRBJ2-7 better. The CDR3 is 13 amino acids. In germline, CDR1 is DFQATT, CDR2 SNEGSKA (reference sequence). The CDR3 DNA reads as TGCAGTGCTAGAGGAGGCGGGCTATACGAGCAGTACTTC. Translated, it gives CSARGGGLYEQYF.

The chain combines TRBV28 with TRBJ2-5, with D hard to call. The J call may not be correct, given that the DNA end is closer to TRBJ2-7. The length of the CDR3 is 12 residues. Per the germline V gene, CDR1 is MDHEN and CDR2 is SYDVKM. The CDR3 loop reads CASSTDITEQYF. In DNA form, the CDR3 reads TGTGCCAGCAGCACAGATATAACCGAGCAGTACTTC.

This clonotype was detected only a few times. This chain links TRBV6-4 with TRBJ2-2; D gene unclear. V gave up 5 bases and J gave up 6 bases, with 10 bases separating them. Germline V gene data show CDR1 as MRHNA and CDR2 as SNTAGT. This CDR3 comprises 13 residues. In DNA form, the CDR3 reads TGTGCCAGCAGTCCCTTGCCGTCCGGGGAGCTGTTTTTT. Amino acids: CASSPLPSGELFF.